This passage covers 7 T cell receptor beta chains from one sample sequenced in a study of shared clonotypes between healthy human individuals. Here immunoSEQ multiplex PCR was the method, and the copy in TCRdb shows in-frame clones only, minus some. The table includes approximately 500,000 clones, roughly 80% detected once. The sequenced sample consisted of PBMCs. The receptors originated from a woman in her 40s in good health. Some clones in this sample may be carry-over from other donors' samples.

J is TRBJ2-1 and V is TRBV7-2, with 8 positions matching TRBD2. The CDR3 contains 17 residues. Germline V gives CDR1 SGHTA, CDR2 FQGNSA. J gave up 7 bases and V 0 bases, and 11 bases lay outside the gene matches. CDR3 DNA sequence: TGTGCCAGCAGCTTAGCGGTGACCGGGAGGGCCGCGAATGAGCAGTTCTTC. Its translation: CASSLAVTGRAANEQFF.

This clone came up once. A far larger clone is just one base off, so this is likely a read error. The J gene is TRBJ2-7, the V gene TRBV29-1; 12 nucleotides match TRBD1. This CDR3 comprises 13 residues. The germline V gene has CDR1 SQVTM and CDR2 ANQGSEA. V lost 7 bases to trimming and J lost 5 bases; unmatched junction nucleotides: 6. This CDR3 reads CSGWDRGPNEQYF. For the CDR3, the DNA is TGCAGCGGGTGGGACAGGGGGCCCAACGAGCAGTACTTC.

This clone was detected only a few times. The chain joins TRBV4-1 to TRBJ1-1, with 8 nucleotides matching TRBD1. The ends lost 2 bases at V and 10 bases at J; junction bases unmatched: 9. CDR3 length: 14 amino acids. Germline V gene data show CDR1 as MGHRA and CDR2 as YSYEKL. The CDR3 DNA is TGCGCCAGCAGCCAACAGGACAGGGTAAATACAGCTTTCTTT. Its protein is CASSQQDRVNTAFF.

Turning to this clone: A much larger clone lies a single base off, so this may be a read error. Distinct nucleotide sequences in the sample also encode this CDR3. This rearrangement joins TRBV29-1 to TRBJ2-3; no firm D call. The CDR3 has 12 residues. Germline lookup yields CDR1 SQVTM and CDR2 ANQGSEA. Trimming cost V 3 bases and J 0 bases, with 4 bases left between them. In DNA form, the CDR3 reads TGCAGCGTTGACCCTAGCACAGATACGCAGTATTTT. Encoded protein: CSVDPSTDTQYF.

CDR3 in DNA: TGCGCCAGCAGCTTGGAAGGGGGCCCCTCTGGAAACACCATATATTTT. This codes for CASSLEGGPSGNTIYF. The chain has TRBV5-1 and TRBJ1-3; 7 positions match TRBD1. Germline V gene lookup returns CDR1 SGHRS and CDR2 YFSETQ. After removal of 0 bases from V and 0 bases from J, the junction contained 3 bases not matched to a gene. There are 16 residues in the CDR3. The full variable domain, rest sourced from reference TRBV5-1 and TRBJ1-3, is KAGVTQTPRYLIKTRGQQVTLSCSPISGHRSVSWYQQTPGQGLQFLFEYFSETQRNKGNFPGRFSGRQFSNSRSEMNVSTLELGDSALYLCASSLEGGPSGNTIYFGEGSWLTVV.

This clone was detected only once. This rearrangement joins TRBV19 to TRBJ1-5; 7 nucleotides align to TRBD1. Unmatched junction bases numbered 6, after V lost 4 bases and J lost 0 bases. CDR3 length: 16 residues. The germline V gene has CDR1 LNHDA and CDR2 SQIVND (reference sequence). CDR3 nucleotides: TGTGCCAGTAGTAGGAGGGGGCTAGATAGCAATCAGCCCCAGCATTTT. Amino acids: CASSRRGLDSNQPQHF.

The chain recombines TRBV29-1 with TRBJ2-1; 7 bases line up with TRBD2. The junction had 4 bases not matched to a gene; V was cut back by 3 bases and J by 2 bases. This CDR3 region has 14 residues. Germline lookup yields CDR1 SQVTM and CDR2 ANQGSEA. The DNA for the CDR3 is TGCAGCGTTGATAGGCTAGCGGCCTACAATGAGCAGTTCTTC. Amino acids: CSVDRLAAYNEQFF.